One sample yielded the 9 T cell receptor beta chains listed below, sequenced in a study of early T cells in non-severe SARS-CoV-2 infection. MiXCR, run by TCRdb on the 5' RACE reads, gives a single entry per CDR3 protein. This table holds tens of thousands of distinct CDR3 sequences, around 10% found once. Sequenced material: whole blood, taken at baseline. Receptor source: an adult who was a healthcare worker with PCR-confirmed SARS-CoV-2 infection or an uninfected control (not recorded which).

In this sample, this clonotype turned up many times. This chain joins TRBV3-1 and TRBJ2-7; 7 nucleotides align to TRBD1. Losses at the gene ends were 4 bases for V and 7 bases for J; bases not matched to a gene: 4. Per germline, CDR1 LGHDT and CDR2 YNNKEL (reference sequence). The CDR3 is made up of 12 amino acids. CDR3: CASSPTGFEQYF. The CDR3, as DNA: TGTGCCAGCAGCCCGACAGGGTTTGAGCAGTACTTC.

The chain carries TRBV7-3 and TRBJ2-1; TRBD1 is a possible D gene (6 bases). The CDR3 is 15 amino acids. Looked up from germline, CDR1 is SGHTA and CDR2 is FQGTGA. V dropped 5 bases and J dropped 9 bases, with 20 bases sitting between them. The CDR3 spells CASSTLTGIRGEQFF. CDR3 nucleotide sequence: TGTGCCAGCAGCACCCTGACAGGAATCAGGGGTGAGCAGTTCTTC.

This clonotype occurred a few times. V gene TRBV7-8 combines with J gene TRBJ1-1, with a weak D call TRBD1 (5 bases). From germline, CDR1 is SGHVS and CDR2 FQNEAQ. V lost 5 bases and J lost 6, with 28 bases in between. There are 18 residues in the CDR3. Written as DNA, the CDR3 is TGTGCCAGCAGCCGTCTCTTGGGGGTCTCCCCTAATAAGGCTGAAGCTTTCTTT. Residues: CASSRLLGVSPNKAEAFF.

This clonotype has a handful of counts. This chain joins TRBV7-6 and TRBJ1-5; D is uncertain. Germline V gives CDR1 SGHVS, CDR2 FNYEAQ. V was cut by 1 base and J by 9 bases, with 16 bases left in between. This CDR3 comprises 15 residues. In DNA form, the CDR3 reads TGTGCCAGCAGCTTAGAGGGAGATTTGATAGGGCCCCAGCATTTT. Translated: CASSLEGDLIGPQHF.

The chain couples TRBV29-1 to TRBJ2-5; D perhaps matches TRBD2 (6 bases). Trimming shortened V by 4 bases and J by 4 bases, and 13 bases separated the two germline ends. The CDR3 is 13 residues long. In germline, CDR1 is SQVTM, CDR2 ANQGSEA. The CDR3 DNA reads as TGCAGCGTTGGGCGGGACCCCGGAGAGACCCAGTACTTC. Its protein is CSVGRDPGETQYF.

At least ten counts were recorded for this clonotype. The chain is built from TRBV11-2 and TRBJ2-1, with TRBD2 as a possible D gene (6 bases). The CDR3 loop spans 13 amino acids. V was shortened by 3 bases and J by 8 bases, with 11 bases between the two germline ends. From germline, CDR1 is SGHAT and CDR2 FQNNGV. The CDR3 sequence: CASSLQAGHEQFF. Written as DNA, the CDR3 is TGTGCCAGCAGCTTGCAAGCGGGCCATGAGCAGTTCTTC.

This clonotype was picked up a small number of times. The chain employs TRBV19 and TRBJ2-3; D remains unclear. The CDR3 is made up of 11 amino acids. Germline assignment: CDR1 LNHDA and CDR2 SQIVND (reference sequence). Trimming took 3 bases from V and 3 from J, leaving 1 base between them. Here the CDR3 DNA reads TGTGCCAGTAGTATGACAGATACGCAGTATTTT. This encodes CASSMTDTQYF.

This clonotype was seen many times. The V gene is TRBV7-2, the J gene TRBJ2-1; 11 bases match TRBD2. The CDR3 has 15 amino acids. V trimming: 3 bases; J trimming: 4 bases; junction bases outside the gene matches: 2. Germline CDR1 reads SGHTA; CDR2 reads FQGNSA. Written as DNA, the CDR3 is TGTGCCAGCAGCTTGGGACTAGCGGATTACAATGAGCAGTTCTTC. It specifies CASSLGLADYNEQFF.

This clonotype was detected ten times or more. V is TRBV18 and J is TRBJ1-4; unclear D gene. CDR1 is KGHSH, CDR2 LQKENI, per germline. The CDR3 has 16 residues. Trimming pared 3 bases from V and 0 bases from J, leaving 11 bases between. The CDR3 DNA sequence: TGTGCCAGCTCACCGGGGAATGTCGCAACTAATGAAAAACTGTTTTTT. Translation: CASSPGNVATNEKLFF.